This is a list of T cell receptor beta chains from one sample in a study of cytomegalovirus exposure and HLA in healthy donors. The data were produced by immunoSEQ multiplex PCR, yet TCRdb's version contains in-frame clones alone and is incomplete. The sample lists more than 300,000 clones, just over 85% occurring once. Sequencing input: PBMCs. The receptors were sampled from a woman younger than 35 in good health and CMV-seronegative. Each CDR3 is given with its conserved first and last residue. The D gene is left open where the match is weak. Where a row states a size, it is once, few, many or the class of an expanded clone; other rows omit it.

TRBV19,.,.,TRBJ1-5,CASSIPRASNQPQHF,TGTGCCAGTAGTATTCCCAGGGCGAGCAATCAGCCCCAGCATTTT
TRBV6-4,.,.,TRBJ1-5,CAIEESSNQPQHF,TGTGCCATCGAGGAGTCTAGCAATCAGCCCCAGCATTTT
TRBV7-9,.,.,TRBJ1-1,CASSQQGKEAFF,TGTGCCAGCAGCCAACAGGGAAAAGAAGCTTTCTTT
TRBV7-6,.,TRBD1,TRBJ2-7,CASSLVPGQGAHEQYF,TGTGCCAGCAGCTTAGTGCCGGGACAGGGGGCCCACGAGCAGTACTTC
TRBV7-2,.,.,TRBJ1-1,CASSLNLGPNTEAFF,TGTGCCAGCAGCTTAAATCTGGGGCCGAACACTGAAGCTTTCTTT
TRBV2,.,.,TRBJ2-1,CASSEPLAIVNEQFF,TGTGCCAGCAGTGAACCACTTGCAATCGTCAATGAGCAGTTCTTC
TRBV9,.,TRBD2,TRBJ2-3,CASSVVSSGSTDTQYF,TGTGCCAGCAGCGTAGTGTCTAGCGGGAGCACAGATACGCAGTATTTT
TRBV7-7,.,TRBD2,TRBJ2-1,CASSPRISGSSYNEQFF,TGTGCCAGCAGCCCTCGAATTAGCGGGTCCTCCTACAATGAGCAGTTCTTC
TRBV19,.,TRBD1,TRBJ1-5,CASTITGGSNQPQHF,TGTGCCAGTACCATAACAGGGGGTAGCAATCAGCCCCAGCATTTT
TRBV28,few,TRBD1,TRBJ1-5,CASSFGQGAQPQHF,TGTGCCAGCAGTTTCGGGCAGGGGGCTCAGCCCCAGCATTTT
TRBV28,.,TRBD1,TRBJ2-7,CASSFRTGIHEQYF,TGTGCCAGCAGTTTCAGGACAGGGATCCACGAGCAGTACTTC
TRBV18,.,.,TRBJ1-4,CASSLGTLAFATNEKLFF,TGTGCCAGCTCACTTGGGACATTGGCATTTGCAACTAATGAAAAACTGTTTTTT
TRBV5-4,.,TRBD1,TRBJ1-2,CASSLRQGFYGYTF,TGTGCCAGCAGCTTGCGACAGGGATTCTATGGCTACACCTTC
TRBV6-5,.,.,TRBJ1-5,CASRSDSYSNQPQHF,TGTGCCAGCAGGTCCGACAGCTATAGCAATCAGCCCCAGCATTTT
TRBV7-9,.,TRBD1,TRBJ2-1,CASSLEGQGFNEQFF,TGTGCCAGCAGCTTAGAGGGACAGGGTTTCAATGAGCAGTTCTTC
TRBV29-1,.,TRBD1,TRBJ1-1,CSVRDSTEAFF,TGCAGCGTGCGGGACAGCACTGAAGCTTTCTTT
TRBV10-2,.,TRBD2,TRBJ2-7,CASSNGRAVYEQYF,TGCGCCAGCAGTAACGGGAGGGCCGTCTACGAGCAGTACTTC
TRBV2,.,.,TRBJ1-2,CASSDTTNYGYTF,TGTGCCAGCAGCGATACTACCAACTATGGCTACACCTTC
TRBV4-1,once,.,TRBJ1-2,CASSQEAGDYGYTF,TGCGCCAGCAGCCAAGAGGCAGGGGACTATGGCTACACCTTC
TRBV27,.,TRBD1,TRBJ2-7,CASSFDRGRYEQYF,TGTGCCAGCAGTTTCGACAGGGGGCGATACGAGCAGTACTTC
TRBV5-4,.,TRBD1,TRBJ1-6,CASSFPDRGYNSPLHF,TGTGCCAGCAGCTTCCCGGACAGGGGATATAATTCACCCCTCCACTTT
TRBV5-4,.,.,TRBJ1-4,CASSRGGPNEKLFF,TGTGCCAGCAGTCGGGGGGGCCCTAATGAAAAACTGTTTTTT
TRBV2,.,TRBD1,TRBJ2-6,CASSALLGQGPSGANVLTF,TGTGCCAGCAGTGCCCTTCTCGGACAGGGCCCCTCTGGGGCCAACGTCCTGACTTTC
TRBV28,.,.,TRBJ2-2,CASRAGELFF,TGTGCCAGCCGAGCGGGGGAGCTGTTTTTT
TRBV5-8,.,TRBD2,TRBJ2-3,CASSPARLAGDPDTQYF,TGTGCCAGCAGCCCGGCCAGACTAGCGGGGGATCCAGATACGCAGTATTTT